This TCR beta chain emerged from a study of T cells after yellow fever vaccination. Looking at the study overall: Preparation of fractions with low cell numbers was performed using SMART-Seq v4 Ultra Low Input.

Whole-study findings and limits: Clones from primary vaccination mostly reappeared after the booster (96% CD4, over 85% CD8). Overall, a small share of clonotypes was seen in both CD4 and CD8 compartments.

Ten or more counts support this clonotype. Its antigen is undetermined. The CDR3 runs 12 residues. V shed 3 bases and J shed 1 base, with 4 bases lying between them. The germline gives CDR1 MDHEN, CDR2 SYDVKM. Production of TCR cDNA was by 5'RACE template switching, which also added a universal primer site and UMIs. TCRdb re-derived calls from the 5' RACE reads in MiXCR, one entry per CDR3 protein. The sample lists a few hundred thousand distinct CDR3 sequences, roughly a sixth seen once, with 15% to 20% in the top ten. This chain joins TRBV28 and TRBJ2-7; no definite D call. The receptor was isolated from a man aged 18 to 30 who received the YFV17D yellow fever vaccine. Specimen: PBMCs, collected 5 days after the first yellow fever vaccination. The CDR3 DNA follows: TGTGCCAGCAGTTTTCCGTCCTACGAGCAGTACGTC. The encoded protein is CASSFPSYEQYV.